These 15 T cell receptor beta chains were all obtained from the same sample, sequenced in a study of cytomegalovirus exposure and HLA in healthy donors. Clones were read by immunoSEQ multiplex PCR, and TCRdb kept only the in-frame ones, dropping some. Among about 200,000 clones listed, around four fifths were seen once. Sequenced material: PBMCs. Receptors were obtained from a woman younger than 30 in good health and CMV-seronegative.

The V call is TRBV2, the J call TRBJ1-2, with D uncertain. V shed 4 bases and J shed 4 bases, with 10 bases lying between them. Germline V lookup: CDR1 SNHLY, CDR2 FYNNEI. The CDR3 runs to 13 residues. CDR3 nucleotide sequence: TGTGCCAGCAGTGTAAGGGTTCGCTATGGCTACACCTTC. Translation gives CASSVRVRYGYTF. Full variable domain (outside the CDR3, taken from reference TRBV2 and TRBJ1-2): EPEVTQTPSHQVTQMGQEVILRCVPISNHLYFYWYRQILGQKVEFLVSFYNNEISEKSEIFDDQFSVERPDGSNFTLKIRSTKLEDSAMYFCASSVRVRYGYTFGSGTRLTVV.

The rearrangement links TRBV6-6 to TRBJ2-3; 9 nucleotides agree with TRBD2. Germline CDR1 and CDR2: MNHNY and SVGAGI (reference sequence). With V trimmed by 0 bases and J by 1 base, 2 bases remained unmatched. The CDR3 runs to 16 residues. DNA of the CDR3: TGTGCCAGCAGTTACTCAGGCGGGGGGGGCACAGATACGCAGTATTTT. This encodes CASSYSGGGGTDTQYF.

This clone was seen only once. The CDR3 spells CSGRDRGNTGELFF. In DNA, the CDR3 is TGCAGCGGAAGGGACAGGGGTAACACCGGGGAGCTGTTTTTT. The genes are TRBV29-1 and TRBJ2-2, with 10 bases that match TRBD1. From germline, CDR1 is SQVTM and CDR2 ANQGSEA. This CDR3 has 14 residues. Germline trimming cut 7 bases from V and 2 bases from J; bases unmatched to any gene: 4.

This clone was recorded a few times. This chain uses TRBV9 with TRBJ1-2; D gene ambiguous. Trimming removed 3 bases from V and 4 bases from J, with 16 bases in between. This CDR3 is built from 15 residues. Germline V lookup: CDR1 SGDLS, CDR2 YYNGEE. CDR3: CASSAWVSGGYGYTF. The CDR3, as DNA: TGTGCCAGCAGCGCCTGGGTTTCCGGCGGCTATGGCTACACCTTC. The full variable domain, rest sourced from reference TRBV9 and TRBJ1-2, is DSGVTQTPKHLITATGQRVTLRCSPRSGDLSVYWYQQSLDQGLQFLIQYYNGEERAKGNILERFSAQQFPDLHSELNLSSLELGDSALYFCASSAWVSGGYGYTFGSGTRLTVV.

This chain links TRBV5-6 with TRBJ2-3; 8 nucleotides agree with TRBD2. The CDR3 loop spans 15 amino acids. Germline trimming cut 4 bases from V and 7 bases from J; bases unmatched to any gene: 11. Per germline, CDR1 SGHDT and CDR2 YYEEEE. The CDR3 protein is CASSVSGGHMNTQYF. DNA of the CDR3: TGTGCCAGCAGCGTAAGCGGGGGCCACATGAATACGCAGTATTTT.

On this clone itself: Other DNA sequences in the sample encode the same CDR3. The V call is TRBV27, the J call TRBJ2-1; no clear D. V lost 6 bases to trimming and J lost 0 bases, with 12 bases between them. The CDR3 length is 15 residues. The germline CDR1 and CDR2 sequences are MNHEY and SMNVEV (reference sequence). The chain's CDR3 is CASSRDRSSYNEQFF. Here the CDR3 DNA reads TGTGCCAGCAGCCGCGACCGAAGCTCCTACAATGAGCAGTTCTTC.

The rearrangement uses TRBV14 and TRBJ2-7, with D perhaps given as TRBD1 or TRBD2 (6 bases each). This CDR3 comprises 14 residues. Germline CDR1 is SGHDN and CDR2 is FVKESK. The V end lost 7 bases, the J end lost 4 bases, and 17 bases lay between the germline ends. The CDR3 region has the DNA TGTGCCAGCACCCAGGGACAAGGGGGGTACGAGCAGTACTTC. Protein sequence: CASTQGQGGYEQYF.

The chain links TRBV6-1 to TRBJ2-7, with D possibly matching TRBD1 (6 bases). Germline CDR1 is MNHNS and CDR2 is SASEGT. The germline V and J ends were trimmed by 3 bases and 1 base, with 16 bases remaining between them. This CDR3 has 16 amino acids. Here the CDR3 reads CASSDPPKQGSYEQYF. CDR3 DNA sequence: TGTGCCAGCAGTGATCCACCCAAACAGGGTTCCTACGAGCAGTACTTC.

The V and J genes are TRBV6-5 and TRBJ1-5, with D possibly matching TRBD1 (6 bases). This CDR3 is 13 amino acids long. The V gene's germline CDR1 is MNHEY and CDR2 SVGAGI. Trimming stripped 6 bases from V and 4 bases from J, with 10 bases between. The CDR3 DNA follows: TGTGCCAGCAGGGGGCAGGGGAATCAGCCCCAGCATTTT. This encodes CASRGQGNQPQHF.

The V gene is TRBV5-1, the J gene TRBJ1-5; maybe TRBD1 (6 bases). Germline V gene lookup returns CDR1 SGHRS and CDR2 YFSETQ. This CDR3 spans 15 amino acids. The V and J ends lost 0 bases and 4 bases respectively, with 11 bases between them. This chain's CDR3 is CASSLEGVGNQPQHF. DNA for the CDR3: TGCGCCAGCAGCTTGGAGGGGGTGGGGAATCAGCCCCAGCATTTT.

The chain employs TRBV6-5 and TRBJ2-7; the match to TRBD2 covers 9 bases. Germline CDR1 and CDR2: MNHEY and SVGAGI. V lost 0 bases, J lost 1 base, and 4 bases stayed unmatched. The CDR3 runs 16 residues. Here the CDR3 reads CASSYSSGGRSYEQYF. The DNA of the CDR3 is TGTGCCAGCAGTTACTCGAGCGGGGGGCGATCCTACGAGCAGTACTTC.

The rearrangement joins TRBV19 to TRBJ2-4; D gene unclear. The CDR3 has 12 residues. Germline V CDR1 and CDR2: LNHDA, SQIVND (reference sequence). V lost 6 bases, J lost 0 bases, and 3 bases lay in between. The chain's CDR3 is CASSEAKNIQYF. The CDR3 DNA is TGTGCCAGTAGCGAAGCCAAAAACATTCAGTACTTC. The variable domain in full, with the rest retrieved from reference TRBV19 and TRBJ2-4, is DGGITQSPKYLFRKEGQNVTLSCEQNLNHDAMYWYRQDPGQGLRLIYYSQIVNDFQKGDIAEGYSVSREKKESFPLTVTSAQKNPTAFYLCASSEAKNIQYFGAGTRLSVL.

This clone appeared a single time. V is TRBV6-5 and J is TRBJ1-1; tentatively, D is TRBD1 (5 bases). The V end lost 1 base, the J end lost 10 bases, and 7 bases lay between the germline ends. There are 11 residues in the CDR3. Germline V gene lookup returns CDR1 MNHEY and CDR2 SVGAGI. The CDR3 region has the DNA TGTGCCAGCAGTTACTGGGGGGGAGCTTTCTTT. It codes for CASSYWGGAFF.

The V gene is TRBV25-1, the J gene TRBJ1-4; D is unclear. The V gene lost 8 bases and the J gene lost 8 bases, with 15 bases spanning the gap. The CDR3 has 13 amino acids. Per germline, CDR1 MGHDK and CDR2 SYGVNS. The DNA for the CDR3 is TGTGCCAGCTCCAGGATTTTGGGGGAAAAACTGTTTTTT. Its translation is CASSRILGEKLFF.

The J gene is TRBJ1-1, the V gene TRBV13; D is uncertain. This CDR3 contains 14 residues. Germline-derived CDR1 and CDR2 are PRHDT and FYEKMQ (reference sequence). The V end was cut by 3 bases, the J end by 4 bases, with 12 bases between. In nucleotides, the CDR3 is TGTGCCAGCAGCTTCCCCTCGGACTCCACTGAAGCTTTCTTT. It specifies CASSFPSDSTEAFF. The complete variable domain, with remaining parts taken from reference TRBV13 and TRBJ1-1, reads AAGVIQSPRHLIKEKRETATLKCYPIPRHDTVYWYQQGPGQDPQFLISFYEKMQSDKGSIPDRFSAQQFSDYHSELNMSSLELGDSALYFCASSFPSDSTEAFFGQGTRLTVV.